The sequence of this T cell receptor (beta chain) was determined in a study of T cells in localized non-small cell lung cancer. The study's findings and limits: Longer overall survival associated with higher blood T cell density; shorter survival with higher adjacent-lung clonality. Adjacent lung tissue had a median about 57 of the top 100 clones found in the tumor. Clonality of T cells reached its maximum in uninvolved adjacent lung, surpassing tumor.

TCRdb's copy holds only in-frame clones and misses some; the assay was immunoSEQ multiplex PCR. The sample lists thousands of clones, roughly 30% occurring once. There are 15 residues in the CDR3. V lost 5 bases, J lost 4 bases, and 17 bases lay in between. Per the germline V gene, CDR1 is MNHGY and CDR2 is SAAAGT. Details on this clone: What it binds is not known.

The clonotype was recovered from a woman aged 40 to 75 with stage III lung adenocarcinoma. Sequences were derived from lung tumor tissue, sampled before any cancer treatment. V is TRBV6-8 and J is TRBJ1-1; a weak D match, TRBD1 (5 bases). The CDR3 DNA reads TGTGCCAGCAGTCCTTTGGGACTGGCGGGCACTGAAGCTTTCTTT. As protein: CASSPLGLAGTEAFF.